Listed below are T cell receptor beta chains from one sample, sequenced in a study of cytomegalovirus exposure and HLA in healthy donors. Sequencing used immunoSEQ multiplex PCR; TCRdb keeps in-frame clones, though not all of them. This sample has about 140,000 clones, with approximately 78% found just once. The material sequenced was PBMCs. These receptors were obtained from a female donor in good health and CMV-seronegative. Each CDR3 is given with its conserved first and last residue. A D gene is named only where the DNA matches it firmly. Size is stated for part of the rows, as once, few or many counts, or as a class when the clone is expanded.

.	TRBV7-3	TRBJ2-3	TRBD2	CASSRDLAGGDTSTDTQYF	TGTGCCAGCAGCCGGGACCTAGCGGGAGGGGACACTAGCACAGATACGCAGTATTTT
.	TRBV19	TRBJ2-7	TRBD2	CASSTLAGTYEQYF	TGTGCCAGTAGTACTTTAGCGGGAACCTACGAGCAGTACTTC
.	TRBV6-1	TRBJ2-7	.	CASGTGRAFEQYF	TGTGCCAGCGGAACCGGGAGAGCTTTCGAGCAGTACTTC
few	TRBV28	TRBJ1-5	.	CASRPGGVGNQPQHF	TGTGCCAGCAGACCGGGGGGGGTTGGCAATCAGCCCCAGCATTTT
.	TRBV5-1	TRBJ2-1	.	CASSLFSSSDEQFF	TGCGCCAGCAGCTTGTTTTCTAGTAGCGATGAGCAGTTCTTC
.	TRBV5-1	TRBJ2-7	TRBD2	CASSSGTSVSYEQYF	TGCGCCAGCAGCTCTGGGACTAGCGTATCCTACGAGCAGTACTTC
.	TRBV29-1	TRBJ2-7	.	CSVGENSYEQYF	TGCAGCGTTGGGGAGAACTCCTACGAGCAGTACTTC
.	TRBV7-6	TRBJ2-5	.	CASSFRGSGRETQYF	TGTGCCAGCAGCTTCCGAGGGAGTGGAAGGGAGACCCAGTACTTC
once	TRBV7-9	TRBJ2-1	TRBD1	CASSLLKGQGENEQFF	TGTGCCAGCAGCTTACTCAAAGGACAGGGCGAGAATGAGCAGTTCTTC
.	TRBV28	TRBJ1-4	TRBD1	CASRVTGGLDEKLFF	TGTGCCAGCAGGGTCACAGGGGGCCTTGATGAAAAACTGTTTTTT
.	TRBV5-5	TRBJ2-1	.	CASSLWARIEQFF	TGTGCCAGCAGCTTGTGGGCCCGGATTGAGCAGTTCTTC
.	TRBV11-1	TRBJ2-5	TRBD2	CASSKRTRQETQYF	TGTGCCAGCAGCAAACGGACTAGACAAGAGACCCAGTACTTC
.	TRBV4-1	TRBJ1-2	.	CASSQDRGTDRGYPF	TGCGCCAGCAGCCAAGATCGGGGAACAGATCGCGGCTACCCCTTC
.	TRBV9	TRBJ1-1	TRBD1	CASSGGQGRTEAFF	TGTGCCAGCAGCGGCGGACAGGGGAGGACTGAAGCTTTCTTT
.	TRBV13	TRBJ1-2	TRBD1	CASSLVRGRGYTF	TGTGCCAGCAGCTTAGTCAGGGGGCGAGGCTACACCTTC
.	TRBV19	TRBJ1-4	.	CASRSDDSLGGEKLFF	TGTGCCAGTAGATCAGACGACAGTCTCGGGGGTGAAAAACTGTTTTTT
.	TRBV2	TRBJ2-7	TRBD1	CASSERTGIYEQYF	TGTGCCAGCAGTGAACGGACAGGGATATACGAGCAGTACTTC
.	TRBV7-3	TRBJ2-2	.	CASSLMRAGELFF	TGTGCCAGCAGCTTAATGAGAGCCGGGGAGCTGTTTTTT
.	TRBV28	TRBJ1-2	.	CASSLSWLGAGDGYTF	TGTGCCAGCAGCCTAAGCTGGCTGGGGGCAGGGGATGGCTACACCTTC
.	TRBV6-1	TRBJ1-5	TRBD1	CASSEEGTVWHQPQHF	TGTGCCAGCAGTGAAGAGGGGACAGTTTGGCACCAGCCCCAGCATTTT